This T cell receptor (beta chain) was captured by sequencing in a study of shared clonotypes between healthy human individuals (dated by TCRdb to about 2020). Context from the whole study: The cohort comprised two women and a few men aged 18 to 49 years. For each donor, CD4 naive and CD4 memory were each given three plates, CD8 naive was given two plates, and CD8 memory was given one plate. To estimate repertoire size and how much clonotypes are shared between individuals, the study performed deep sequencing of blood TCR repertoires from five healthy adults. Libraries were prepared and TCR repertoires were sequenced by different laboratories using diverse techniques, in order to increase sequencing depth and limit assay-specific biases. Each donor's leukapheresis produced roughly between about 0.9 and 9.5 billion PBMCs.

As to this clone: Its recognized antigen is unknown. Base qualities were left out, and no much larger clone turns up one base away.

Donors were healthy HIV-negative adults with no recently reported acute infections or vaccinations. Only Caucasian adults living in Nashville, Tennessee, USA were represented among the donors. Magnetic negative selection was used to enrich CD4+ T cells, after which naive cells were positively selected on CD45RA and the negative fraction became the memory subset. Blood was obtained by leukapheresis, after which PBMCs were separated by Ficoll-Histopaque density gradient centrifugation and cryopreserved in liquid nitrogen vapor phase. Analytical flow cytometry was used to check the purity and quantity of every magnetically sorted T cell population. Genomic DNA was isolated from every sorted fraction and measured by UV absorbance on a Nanodrop 2000c. For CDR1 and CDR2, the germline V gene lists MGHDK and SYGVNS. The CDR3 has 14 amino acids, counting the end cysteine and phenylalanine. Of the read, only the CDR3 DNA is kept; its 42 bases are in frame from base 1. V is cut by 6 bases and J by 6 bases, and the space between the germline ends is 17 bases.

Overall study results and their limits: Naive subsets generally had larger estimated clonotype richness than memory subsets did. Higher generation probabilities were observed for clonotypes shared by all four sorted-subset donors than for non-shared clonotypes. Sampling was restricted to blood, and TCR repertoires in tissues likely differ from the TCR repertoires found in blood. Because the study included only a small number of donors, the genetic and exposure-history diversity represented was limited. Sharing across a handful of donors was observed for 5% to 6.5% of naive CD4, 3% to 3.5% of naive CD8, over 2% of memory CD4, and about 0.38% of memory CD8 clonotypes. Based on pairwise subsampling, the degree of clonotype sharing among donors was expected to be affected by sequencing depth. Even with the large sequencing depth, rarefaction of the sorted-subset datasets indicated that sequencing was incomplete.

Using the deep immunoSEQ assay, TCR CDR3 regions were amplified from genomic DNA by multiplex PCR. Extracted genomic DNA from each cell subset was spread evenly across all wells of several immunoSEQ 96-well plates, with each plate serving as a replicate. For sorted subsets, roughly 200 ng of genomic DNA, equivalent to tens of thousands of T cell genomes, went into each replicate PCR. The purified libraries were quantified using a Qubit 3.0 fluorometer, sized with a Bioanalyzer 2100, and then quantified again using the KAPA Library Quantification kit. Every immunoSEQ 96-well plate was sequenced on a dedicated single-read 150-cycle Illumina NextSeq 550 flow cell. The original pipeline was this. The immunoSEQ output contained only junctional sequences without quality scores, so filtering could not match that applied to full-length reads. Sequences were annotated with PyIR, a Python wrapper for IgBLAST v1.9, and V/J genes and CDR3 were assigned using IMGT germline references. Reads were filtered out if the reads had weak V/J assignments (E-value above 1e-6), no CDR3, stop codons, out-of-frame junctions, or ambiguous translated residues. A V3J clonotype was defined by an identical inferred V gene, J gene, and CDR3 amino acid sequence. Percentage overlap between repertoires was calculated by dividing the number of shared unique clonotypes by the size of the smaller repertoire. Repertoire richness was assessed with RTK rarefaction, the Chao1 estimator, and Recon v2.1 estimates of unobserved clonotypes. For all TCRbeta clonotypes obtained by the gDNA method from a few donors, generation probabilities were computed with OLGA. Sourced from immuneACCESS, this table was stored by TCRdb with only in-frame sequences that have V and J called. A share of the clones is absent; for the studies checked, an unresolved V gene accounts for under half, and the remainder has no known explanation. V and J calls and clone size come straight from that table; D and trimming were deduced from the DNA. The sample records about 2.3 million clones, over 85% of which are singletons. The ten largest clones take up 0.35% to 0.45% of the sample.

This clonotype was sampled from a man younger than 35 in good health. Some clones in this sample may be carry-over from other donors' samples. Sequenced material: naive CD4+ T cells from PBMCs. The cell subset or site label corresponds to: CD45RA+ positively selected. The chain links TRBV25-1 with TRBJ1-1; possibly the D gene is TRBD1, per 6 matching bases. The nucleotides read TGTGCCAGCAGCGTAGGGGGGTCGTTCCCTGAAGCTTTCTTT. Translated, it gives CASSVGGSFPEAFF.